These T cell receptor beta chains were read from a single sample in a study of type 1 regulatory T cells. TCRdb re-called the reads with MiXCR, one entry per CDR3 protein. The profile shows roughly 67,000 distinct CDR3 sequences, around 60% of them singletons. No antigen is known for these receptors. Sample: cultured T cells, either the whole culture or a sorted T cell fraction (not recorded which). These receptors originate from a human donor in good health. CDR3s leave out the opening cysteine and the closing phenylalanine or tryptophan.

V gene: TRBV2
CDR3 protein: ASSAGGLAGAGELF

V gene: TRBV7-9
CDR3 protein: ASSLERDMNTEAF

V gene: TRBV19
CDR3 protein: ASNGGRRTEAF

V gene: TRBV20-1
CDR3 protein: SASGTGVIRETQY

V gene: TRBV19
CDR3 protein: ESGRADTGELF

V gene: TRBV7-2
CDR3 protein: TSSPTQAGASYEQY

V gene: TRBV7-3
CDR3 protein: ASSAREYNEQF

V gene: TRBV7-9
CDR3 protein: ASSLDVGGAQH

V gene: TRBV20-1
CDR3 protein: SARPADSPDAPQH

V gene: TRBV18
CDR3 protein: ASSRQTSGRFTGELF

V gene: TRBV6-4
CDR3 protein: ASSDSKHQLPYNEQF

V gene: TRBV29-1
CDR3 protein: SVYSTGSNTEAF

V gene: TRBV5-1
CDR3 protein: ASRATGYEQY

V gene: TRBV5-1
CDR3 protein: ASLKDLSYNEQF

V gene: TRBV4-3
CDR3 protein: ASSQGDRDLTEAF

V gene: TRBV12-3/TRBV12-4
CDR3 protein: ASSRTGDLTDTQY

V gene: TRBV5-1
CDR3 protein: ASSRSGQEAF

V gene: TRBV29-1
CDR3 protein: SARGGPEQF

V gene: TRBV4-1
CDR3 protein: ASSQEFLSSSYNEQF

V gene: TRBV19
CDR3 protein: ASSIGSAGAYNEQF

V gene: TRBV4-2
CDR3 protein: ASSQTGGETGQY

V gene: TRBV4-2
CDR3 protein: ASSHLGLAGDHEQY

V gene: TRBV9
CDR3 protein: ASSSRDRVDTGELF

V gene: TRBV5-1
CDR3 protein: ASSLTSGAGSYNEQF

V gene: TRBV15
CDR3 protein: ATSNRRGLGETQY